The following is a T cell receptor (beta chain) sequence with its context. Its antigen is still unknown. The record originates from a study of shared clonotypes between healthy human individuals. Study results and limitations: The sharing of about 5% of naive CD4 clonotypes was seen across a handful of donors. Few donors limited the genetic and exposure-history diversity represented.

Assay runs were performed at deep level. The authors distributed each subset's genomic DNA evenly over several immunoSEQ plates. Sequencing used immunoSEQ multiplex PCR; TCRdb keeps in-frame clones, though not all of them. The sample has over a million clones; around 76% are singletons. The CDR3 sequence is 16 residues long. Germline values: CDR1 SGHTA, CDR2 FQGNSA. Losses at the gene ends were 5 bases for V and 6 bases for J; bases not matched to a gene: 11. V is TRBV7-2 and J is TRBJ2-2; 8 nucleotides agree with TRBD2. Source material: memory CD4+ T cells sorted from blood. Documented subset: CD45RA-negative fraction. This clonotype originated in a man aged 18 to 35 in good health. The CDR3 DNA reads as TGTGCCAGCAGCCATGTGGGACTAGATCTCCCCGGGGAGCTGTTTTTT. Its protein product is CASSHVGLDLPGELFF. Combining the CDR3 with reference TRBV7-2 and TRBJ2-2 gives the whole variable domain GAGVSQSPSNKVTEKGKDVELRCDPISGHTALYWYRQSLGQGLEFLIYFQGNSAPDKSGLPSDRFSAERTGGSVSTLTIQRTQQEDSAVYLCASSHVGLDLPGELFFGEGSRLTVL.